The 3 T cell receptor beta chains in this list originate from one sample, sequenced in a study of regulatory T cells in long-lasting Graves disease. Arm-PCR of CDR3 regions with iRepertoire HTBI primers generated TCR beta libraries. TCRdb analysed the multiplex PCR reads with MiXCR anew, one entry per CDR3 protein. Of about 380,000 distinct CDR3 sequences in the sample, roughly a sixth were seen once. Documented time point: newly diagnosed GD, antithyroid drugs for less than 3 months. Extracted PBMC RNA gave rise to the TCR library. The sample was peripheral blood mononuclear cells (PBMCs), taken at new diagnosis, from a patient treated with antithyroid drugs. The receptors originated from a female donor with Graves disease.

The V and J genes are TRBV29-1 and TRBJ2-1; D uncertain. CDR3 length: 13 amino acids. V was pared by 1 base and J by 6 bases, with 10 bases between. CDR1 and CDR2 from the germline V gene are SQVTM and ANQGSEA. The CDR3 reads CSVEVWASNEQFF. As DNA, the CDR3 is TGCAGCGTTGAAGTTTGGGCATCCAATGAGCAGTTCTTC.

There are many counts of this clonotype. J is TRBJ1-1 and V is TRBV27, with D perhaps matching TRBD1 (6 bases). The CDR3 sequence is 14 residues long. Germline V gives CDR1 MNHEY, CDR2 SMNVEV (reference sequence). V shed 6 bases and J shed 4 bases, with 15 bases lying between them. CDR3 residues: CASRGGGGITEAFF. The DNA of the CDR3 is TGTGCCAGCAGGGGGGGAGGGGGTATCACTGAAGCTTTCTTT.

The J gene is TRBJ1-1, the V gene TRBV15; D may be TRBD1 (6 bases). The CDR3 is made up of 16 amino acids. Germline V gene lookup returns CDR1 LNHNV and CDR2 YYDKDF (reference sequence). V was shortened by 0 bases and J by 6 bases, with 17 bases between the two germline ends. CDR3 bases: TGTGCCACCAGCAGAGAGGCGGGACGGGGGCCTCCTGAAGCTTTCTTT. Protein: CATSREAGRGPPEAFF.